Below, 27 T cell receptor beta chains from the same sample are listed, as sequenced in a study of HIV-infected patients and healthy controls (dated by TCRdb to 2013 to 2016). The protocol used for the library was 5' RACE. Sequenced on an Illumina MiSeq. Using SuperScript III with primers targeting the alpha and beta constant regions, approximately 500 ng of RNA was reverse transcribed. Separate alpha and beta chain libraries were made by chain-specific third strand synthesis with multiplexing indices. TCRdb reworked the public reads: Q25 trimming with fastp, MiXCR clone assembly, productive beta chains retained. Rows with one shared CDR3 protein collapse into an entry with the most common genes and DNA. In all, the sample holds several thousand distinct CDR3 sequences, and approximately 8.3% of those were seen once. Clones ranked in the top ten supply under 50% of the sample. Follow-up blood was drawn from HIV-infected patients roughly three months, about 14 weeks, after the initiation of antiretroviral therapy. Whole blood was used without cell fractionation, so all unsorted peripheral T cells were reflected in the repertoire.

Specimen: blood, collected during antiretroviral therapy. The receptor set was obtained from an adult with HIV infection.

This clonotype was detected many times. V gene TRBV5-1 combines with J gene TRBJ2-5; D is possibly TRBD2 (6 bases). Per germline, CDR1 SGHRS and CDR2 YFSETQ. V was trimmed by 0 bases and J by 3 bases, leaving 9 bases between them. The CDR3 covers 14 residues. The CDR3 here is CASSLDGGEETQYF. Written as DNA, the CDR3 is TGCGCCAGCAGCTTGGATGGCGGGGAAGAGACCCAGTACTTC.

Many counts were recorded for this clonotype. The chain joins TRBV5-1 to TRBJ2-7, with D tentatively TRBD1 (6 bases). CDR1 is SGHRS and CDR2 is YFSETQ in the germline V gene. The ends were cut back, 2 bases at V and 3 bases at J, with 15 bases in the middle. This CDR3 spans 15 amino acids. CDR3 nucleotide sequence: TGCGCCAGCAGCTTTATGGCAGGGGAAAACTACGAGCAGTACTTC. Residues: CASSFMAGENYEQYF.

In its sample, this clonotype was seen many times. CDR3 protein: CASSYEGRGALYEQFF. The CDR3 nucleotides are TGTGCCAGCAGTTACGAGGGGCGGGGGGCCCTTTATGAGCAGTTCTTC. This chain connects TRBV6-5 to TRBJ2-1; the match to TRBD2 covers 8 bases. The J segment lost 8 bases and the V segment lost 2 bases, leaving 11 bases of the junction unmatched. The length of the CDR3 is 16 residues. Germline assignment: CDR1 MNHEY and CDR2 SVGAGI.

This clonotype came up a few times. The junction differs from germline at one of its ends, possibly a read error. The gene calls are TRBV27 and TRBJ2-2, with D uncertain. The CDR3 contains 14 residues. CDR1 MNHEY and CDR2 SMNVEV come from the germline V gene (reference sequence). The CDR3 sequence is CASSLSRNPGELFF. CDR3 bases: TGTGCCAGCAGTTTATCGAGGAACCCCGGGGAGCTGTTTTTT.

Within the sample, this clonotype is medium-sized (0.01 to 0.1%). V usage is TRBV4-1 and J usage is TRBJ2-7; 10 bases map to TRBD1. After removal of 3 bases from V and 4 bases from J, the junction contained 6 bases not matched to a gene. This CDR3 spans 15 amino acids. Germline V gene sequence: CDR1 MGHRA, CDR2 YSYEKL. The CDR3 DNA reads as TGCGCCAGCAGCCACGGACAGGGGGAGGGTTACGAGCAGTACTTC. Its translation is CASSHGQGEGYEQYF.

This clonotype counts as large (0.1 to 1%). The chain couples TRBV2 to TRBJ2-1, with no clear D. Germline lookup yields CDR1 SNHLY and CDR2 FYNNEI. The V end was cut by 3 bases, the J end by 10 bases, with 13 bases between. The CDR3 contains 13 residues. The CDR3 is CASSDGSPWEQFF. CDR3 nucleotides: TGTGCCAGCAGTGACGGGTCGCCATGGGAGCAGTTCTTC.

This clonotype was counted at least ten times. V and J are TRBV6-6 and TRBJ2-6; D could derive from TRBD1 or TRBD2 (5 bases each). This CDR3 has 15 residues. The germline CDR1 and CDR2 sequences are MNHNY and SVGAGI (reference sequence). V was shortened by 4 bases and J by 0 bases, with 7 bases between the two germline ends. CDR3: CASSSGTSGANVLTF. In nucleotides, the CDR3 is TGTGCCAGCAGTTCCGGGACCTCTGGGGCCAACGTCCTGACTTTC.

By sample fraction, this clonotype is medium-sized. The rearrangement links TRBV7-2 to TRBJ2-7, with 8 bases fitting TRBD1. The germline V gene encodes CDR1 SGHTA and CDR2 FQGNSA. The trim removed 5 bases at V and 2 bases at J, leaving 5 bases unmatched. The CDR3 consists of 14 residues. The CDR3 is CASSQDRAAYEQYF. CDR3 bases: TGTGCCAGCAGCCAGGACAGGGCTGCCTACGAGCAGTACTTC.

By share, this clonotype counts as medium-sized. The V and J genes are TRBV29-1 and TRBJ2-5; 12 bases agree with TRBD2. The CDR3 is 15 amino acids. The germline V gene has CDR1 SQVTM and CDR2 ANQGSEA. The V and J ends lost 7 bases and 5 bases, in that order; junction bases with no gene match: 11. The CDR3 DNA reads TGCAGCGCCGGACTAGCGGGGACGCTCGGGGAGACCCAGTACTTC. This codes for CSAGLAGTLGETQYF.

This clonotype showed up many times. This rearrangement joins TRBV12-3 or TRBV12-4 to TRBJ2-2; D not certain. Deletions cut 5 bases from V and 5 bases from J, with 12 bases between. The CDR3 is made up of 14 amino acids. CDR3 DNA: TGTGCCAGCAGTCCCTTAACCGGGACCGGGGAGCTGTTTTTT. Its protein product is CASSPLTGTGELFF.

The table lists this clonotype with many counts. V is TRBV2 and J is TRBJ2-1; tentatively, D is TRBD1 or TRBD2 (5 bases each). Trimming removed 4 bases from V and 15 bases from J, with 19 bases in between. The length of the CDR3 is 13 residues. Germline V lookup: CDR1 SNHLY, CDR2 FYNNEI. DNA for the CDR3: TGTGCCAGCAGTGGTGAGGGGTACGGGTTTCGGTTCTTC. Translated, it gives CASSGEGYGFRFF.

This clonotype counts as medium-sized. V and J are TRBV3-1 and TRBJ1-5, with D maybe TRBD1 (5 bases). CDR1 is LGHDT, CDR2 YNNKEL, per germline (reference sequence). The CDR3 contains 15 residues. Trimming left V 4 bases short and J 4 bases short, with 14 bases between. This CDR3 reads CASSPGPGQNQPQHF. CDR3 DNA: TGTGCCAGCAGCCCCGGTCCAGGGCAAAATCAGCCCCAGCATTTT.

In this sample, this clonotype is medium-sized. The chain couples TRBV2 to TRBJ2-7; a possible D gene is TRBD2 (6 bases). The CDR3 is made up of 15 amino acids. Germline V lookup: CDR1 SNHLY, CDR2 FYNNEI. V shed 2 bases and J shed 2 bases, with 13 bases lying between them. DNA for the CDR3: TGTGCCAGCAGTGAATCGGGCGGGGTTACCTACGAGCAGTACTTC. It is translated as CASSESGGVTYEQYF.

This clonotype is classed as medium-sized (0.01 to 0.1%). The chain has TRBV5-1 and TRBJ2-5; D unresolved. Trimming left V 4 bases short and J 5 bases short, with 12 bases between. The CDR3 is made up of 13 amino acids. Germline V gives CDR1 SGHRS, CDR2 YFSETQ. CDR3 sequence reads: CASSPKERETQYF. CDR3 bases: TGCGCCAGCAGCCCGAAAGAAAGGGAGACCCAGTACTTC.

In this sample, this clonotype is medium-sized. For the CDR3, the DNA is TGCAGCTATCCCCACTCCCCTTTTGAAACTGAAGCTTTCTTT. Translating gives CSYPHSPFETEAFF. The chain couples TRBV29-1 to TRBJ1-1; D ambiguous. Germline V gene sequence: CDR1 SQVTM, CDR2 ANQGSEA. Trimming removed 8 bases from V and 5 bases from J, with 21 bases in between. The CDR3 is 14 residues long.

This clonotype has ten or more counts. The V and J genes are TRBV7-2 and TRBJ1-1; D not certain. Germline V gives CDR1 SGHTA, CDR2 FQGNSA. The CDR3 is 13 residues long. V lost 5 bases, J lost 3 bases, and 10 bases lay in between. The CDR3 DNA reads TGTGCCAGCAGCCTCCGTTGGGACACTGAAGCTTTCTTT. It specifies CASSLRWDTEAFF.

This clonotype is labeled as medium-sized. The rearrangement joins TRBV11-3 to TRBJ2-2, with TRBD1 matching 8 bases. The CDR3 is 19 residues long. The trim removed 4 bases at V and 6 bases at J, leaving 19 bases unmatched. CDR1 and CDR2 (germline): SGHNT, YENEEA. CDR3 protein: CASSSTGTGFNLWPGELFF. For the CDR3, the DNA is TGTGCCAGCAGCTCAACCGGGACAGGATTTAATCTTTGGCCCGGGGAGCTGTTTTTT.

This clonotype was seen a few times. The V and J genes are TRBV10-3 and TRBJ2-1, with 8 bases fitting TRBD2. V lost 2 bases to trimming and J lost 3 bases; unmatched junction nucleotides: 3. CDR3 length: 15 amino acids. Germline CDR1 ENHRY, CDR2 SYGVKD. The CDR3 bases are TGTGCCATCAGTGAGCAAGCGGGGGACTACAATGAGCAGTTCTTC. This translates into CAISEQAGDYNEQFF.

This clonotype is categorized as medium-sized. The rearrangement links TRBV14 to TRBJ2-1; either TRBD1 or TRBD2 may fit D (5 bases each). The CDR3 covers 16 residues. Germline V gene lookup returns CDR1 SGHDN and CDR2 FVKESK. The ends were cut back, 0 bases at V and 6 bases at J, with 15 bases in the middle. Here the CDR3 DNA reads TGTGCCAGCAGCCAAGATTGGGGGTTAGGAACCAATGAGCAGTTCTTC. Amino acid sequence: CASSQDWGLGTNEQFF.

A few counts support this clonotype. The CDR3 sequence is CASSPTTGFRQETQYF. As DNA, the CDR3 is TGTGCCAGCTCACCTACCACAGGGTTCCGCCAAGAGACCCAGTACTTC. V is TRBV18 and J is TRBJ2-5; a weak D match, TRBD1 (6 bases). This CDR3 has 16 amino acids. The germline gives CDR1 KGHSH, CDR2 LQKENI. V was shortened by 3 bases and J by 1 base, with 15 bases between the two germline ends.

The chain joins TRBV30 to TRBJ2-3; tentative D call: TRBD2 (6 bases). The germline V and J ends were trimmed by 0 bases and 5 bases, with 6 bases remaining between them. This CDR3 spans 12 amino acids. Germline V CDR1 and CDR2: GTSNPN, SVGIG (reference sequence). The CDR3 nucleotides read TGTGCCTGGAGTGTGGGAGGAGATACGCAGTATTTT. This sequence encodes CAWSVGGDTQYF.

This clonotype counts as medium-sized. V and J are TRBV15 and TRBJ2-5; TRBD2 matches 7 bases. CDR3 size: 15 residues. The ends lost 4 bases at V and 4 bases at J; junction bases unmatched: 9. Per the germline V gene, CDR1 is LNHNV and CDR2 is YYDKDF (reference sequence). The CDR3 is CATSKPGLLGETQYF. CDR3 nucleotides: TGTGCCACCAGCAAACCGGGACTATTAGGAGAGACCCAGTACTTC.

The gene calls are TRBV4-2 and TRBJ2-3; the match to TRBD2 covers 8 bases. The germline gives CDR1 LGHNA, CDR2 YNFKEQ. The CDR3 contains 16 residues. Losses at the gene ends were 0 bases for V and 4 bases for J; bases not matched to a gene: 6. In DNA, the CDR3 is TGTGCCAGCAGCCAAGAGGTCGGGGGGGGCGCAGATACGCAGTATTTT. Its translation is CASSQEVGGGADTQYF.

The gene calls are TRBV29-1 and TRBJ1-2, with 7 bases aligning to TRBD1. V dropped 6 bases and J dropped 2; count of bases not matched to a gene: 6. The germline CDR1 and CDR2 sequences are SQVTM and ANQGSEA. The CDR3 consists of 13 residues. CDR3 bases: TGCAGCGTCGGACAGGTTAACAACTATGGCTACACCTTC. Its translation: CSVGQVNNYGYTF.

This clonotype qualifies as medium-sized. V gene TRBV7-9 combines with J gene TRBJ2-7; no clear D. This CDR3 is 14 amino acids long. V gave up 1 base and J gave up 6 bases, with 13 bases separating them. Looked up from germline, CDR1 is SEHNR and CDR2 is FQNEAQ (reference sequence). CDR3 amino acids: CASSLGVTLREQYF. The CDR3 DNA sequence: TGTGCCAGCAGCTTAGGTGTTACGTTACGCGAGCAGTACTTC.

In DNA form, the CDR3 reads TGTGCCAGCAGCCCCGGGACAGGGGGCCTTACTGAAGCTTTCTTT. As protein: CASSPGTGGLTEAFF. V and J are TRBV7-6 and TRBJ1-1; TRBD1 aligns across 12 bases. Germline CDR1 and CDR2: SGHVS and FNYEAQ. The CDR3 is 15 residues long. Trimming took 5 bases from V and 5 from J; bases not matched to a gene: 6. Supplemented by reference TRBV7-6 and TRBJ1-1, the full variable domain reads GAGVSQSPRYKVTKRGQDVALRCDPISGHVSLYWYRQALGQGPEFLTYFNYEAQQDKSGLPNDRFSAERPEGSISTLTIQRTEQRDSAMYRCASSPGTGGLTEAFFGQGTRLTVV.

By share, this clonotype counts as medium-sized (0.01 to 0.1%). J is TRBJ2-7 and V is TRBV29-1, with a weak D call TRBD1 (7 bases). Germline CDR1 is SQVTM and CDR2 is ANQGSEA. V lost 4 bases and J lost 1, with 14 bases in between. This CDR3 has 14 residues. In DNA, the CDR3 is TGCAGCGTTGTTTGGGGGGACAGATCCTACGAGCAGTACTTC. Encoded protein: CSVVWGDRSYEQYF.